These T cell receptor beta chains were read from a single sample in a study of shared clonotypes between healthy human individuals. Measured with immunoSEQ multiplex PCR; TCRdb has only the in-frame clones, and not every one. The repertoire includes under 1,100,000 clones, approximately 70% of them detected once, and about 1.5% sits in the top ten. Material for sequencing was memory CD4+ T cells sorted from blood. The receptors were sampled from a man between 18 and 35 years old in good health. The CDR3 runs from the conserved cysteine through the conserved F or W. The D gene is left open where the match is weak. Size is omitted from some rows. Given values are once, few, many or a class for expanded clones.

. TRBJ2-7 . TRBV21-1 CASKGGNLYEQYF TGTGCCAGCAAGGGGGGAAATTTATACGAGCAGTACTTC
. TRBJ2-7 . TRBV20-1 CSAQLSYEQYF TGCAGTGCGCAACTCTCGTACGAGCAGTACTTC
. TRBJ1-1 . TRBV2 CASSEALSLTASGAFF TGTGCCAGCAGTGAAGCGCTCTCTCTAACAGCAAGCGGAGCTTTCTTT
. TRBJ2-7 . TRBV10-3 CAIRATGPEGEQYF TGTGCCATCAGGGCAACAGGGCCCGAAGGGGAGCAGTACTTC
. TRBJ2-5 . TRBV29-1 CSCQFWGPGETQYF TGCAGCTGCCAATTTTGGGGGCCAGGGGAGACCCAGTACTTC
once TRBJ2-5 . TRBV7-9 CASSLEAGRETQYF TGTGCCAGCAGCTTAGAGGCAGGGAGGGAGACCCAGTACTTC
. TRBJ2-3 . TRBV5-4 CASSLAAFREDTQYF TGTGCCAGCAGCTTGGCTGCCTTTAGGGAGGATACGCAGTATTTT
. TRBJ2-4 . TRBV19 CASSISGTAKNIQYF TGTGCCAGTAGTATCTCAGGGACTGCCAAAAACATTCAGTACTTC
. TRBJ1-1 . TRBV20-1 CSLALNTEAFF TGCAGCCTAGCTCTAAACACTGAAGCTTTCTTT
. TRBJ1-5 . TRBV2 CASSVGGNQPQHF TGTGCCAGCAGTGTTGGAGGGAATCAGCCCCAGCATTTT
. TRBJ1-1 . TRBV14 CASSSIGGVTEAFF TGTGCCAGCAGCTCGATTGGGGGGGTCACTGAAGCTTTCTTT
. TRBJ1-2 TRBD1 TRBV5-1 CASSFAPGQPNFYGYTF TGCGCCAGCAGCTTCGCCCCGGGACAGCCAAACTTCTATGGCTACACCTTC
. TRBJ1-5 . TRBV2 CASSEGGEGQPQHF TGTGCCAGCAGTGAAGGGGGGGAGGGTCAGCCCCAGCATTTT
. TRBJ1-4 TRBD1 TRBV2 CASRSTGGIDEKLFF TGTGCCAGCCGTTCAACAGGGGGAATAGATGAAAAACTGTTTTTT
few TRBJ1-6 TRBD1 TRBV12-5 CASGLGQGGSPLHF TGTGCTAGTGGTTTGGGACAGGGGGGCTCACCCCTCCACTTT
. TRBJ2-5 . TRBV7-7 CASSLSPYTGETQYF TGTGCTAGCAGCTTAAGCCCCTACACGGGGGAGACCCAGTACTTC
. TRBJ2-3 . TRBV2 CASSEGDRPTDTQYF TGTGCCAGCAGTGAAGGGGATAGGCCCACAGATACGCAGTATTTT
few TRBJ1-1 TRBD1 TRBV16 CASSRTRQQGGTEAFF TGTGCCAGCAGCCGAACCCGTCAACAGGGGGGCACTGAAGCTTTCTTT
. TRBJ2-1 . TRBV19 CASSILFYDEQFF TGTGCCAGTAGTATCCTCTTTTACGATGAGCAGTTCTTC
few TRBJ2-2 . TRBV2 CASSVQGTANTGELFF TGTGCCAGCAGTGTACAGGGAACTGCGAACACCGGGGAGCTGTTTTTT
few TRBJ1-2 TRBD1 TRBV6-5 CASSYSNRGADGYTF TGTGCCAGCAGTTACTCCAACAGGGGCGCTGATGGCTACACCTTC
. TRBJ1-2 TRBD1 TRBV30 CAWSPGTGVIDGYTF TGTGCCTGGAGCCCCGGGACAGGGGTTATAGATGGCTACACCTTC
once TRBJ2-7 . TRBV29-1 CSVVPWSSYEQYF TGCAGCGTTGTCCCATGGAGCTCCTACGAGCAGTACTTC
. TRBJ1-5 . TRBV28 CASSPYRVLAQPQHF TGTGCCAGCAGCCCATACAGGGTCTTGGCTCAGCCCCAGCATTTT
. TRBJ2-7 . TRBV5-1 CASSDTGTTYEQYF TGCGCCAGCAGCGATACCGGGACAACCTACGAGCAGTACTTC
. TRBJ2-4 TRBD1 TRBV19 CASSLTGTPDREYF TGTGCCAGTAGTCTCACCGGGACACCCGACAGGGAATACTTC
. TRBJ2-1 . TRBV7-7 CASSLSGGYEQFF TGTGCTAGCAGCTTAAGTGGGGGGTATGAGCAGTTCTTC
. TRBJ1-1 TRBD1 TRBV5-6 CASSPGQGAVTEAFF TGTGCCAGCAGCCCGGGACAGGGGGCGGTAACTGAAGCTTTCTTT
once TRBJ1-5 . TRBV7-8 CASSQSGTSNQPQHF TGTGCCAGCAGCCAAAGTGGGACGTCAAATCAGCCCCAGCATTTT
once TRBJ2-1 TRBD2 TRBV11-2 CASSLDGRLAGGPRYNEQFF TGTGCCAGCAGCTTAGACGGGAGGCTAGCGGGAGGGCCAAGATACAATGAGCAGTTCTTC
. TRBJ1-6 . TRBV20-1 CSARDQVALHF TGCAGTGCTAGAGATCAAGTGGCCCTCCACTTT